This T cell receptor beta chain was obtained from a study of glioma-infiltrating T cells. Study information: Sequencing aimed for roughly 4.5- to 11-fold coverage of 750,000 to 1,000,000 peripheral T cells. Study findings and constraints: A blood CDR3 motif signature was depleted in highly divergent patients. Above-expected tissue-blood divergence occurred in all gliomas, most in low-grade ones.

Amplification of TCR alpha and beta CDR3 regions from RNA used iRepertoire nested multiplex PCR. Input was about 85-400 ng of tissue mRNA or PBMC total RNA. TCRdb analysed the multiplex PCR reads with MiXCR anew, one entry per CDR3 protein. In the table there are around 350,000 distinct CDR3 sequences, about 40% of which are singletons. CDR1 is LNHNV, CDR2 YYDKDF, per germline (reference sequence). This CDR3 has 18 amino acids. V was clipped by 3 bases and J by 1 base; unmatched bases: 10. This clonotype was picked up a small number of times. Antigen specificity is unknown. The sample taken for sequencing was glioma tissue, nonneoplastic brain tissue, or PBMCs (not recorded which). The chain recombines TRBV15 with TRBJ2-1, with 9 bases aligning to TRBD2. The receptor was derived from a human donor with low-grade glioma or glioblastoma, undergoing nonglioma brain surgery, or in good health (not recorded which). In DNA form, the CDR3 reads TGTGCCACCAGCAGGATAGCGGGGGCGGTTGTTTCCTACAATGAGCAGTTCTTC. It translates to CATSRIAGAVVSYNEQFF.